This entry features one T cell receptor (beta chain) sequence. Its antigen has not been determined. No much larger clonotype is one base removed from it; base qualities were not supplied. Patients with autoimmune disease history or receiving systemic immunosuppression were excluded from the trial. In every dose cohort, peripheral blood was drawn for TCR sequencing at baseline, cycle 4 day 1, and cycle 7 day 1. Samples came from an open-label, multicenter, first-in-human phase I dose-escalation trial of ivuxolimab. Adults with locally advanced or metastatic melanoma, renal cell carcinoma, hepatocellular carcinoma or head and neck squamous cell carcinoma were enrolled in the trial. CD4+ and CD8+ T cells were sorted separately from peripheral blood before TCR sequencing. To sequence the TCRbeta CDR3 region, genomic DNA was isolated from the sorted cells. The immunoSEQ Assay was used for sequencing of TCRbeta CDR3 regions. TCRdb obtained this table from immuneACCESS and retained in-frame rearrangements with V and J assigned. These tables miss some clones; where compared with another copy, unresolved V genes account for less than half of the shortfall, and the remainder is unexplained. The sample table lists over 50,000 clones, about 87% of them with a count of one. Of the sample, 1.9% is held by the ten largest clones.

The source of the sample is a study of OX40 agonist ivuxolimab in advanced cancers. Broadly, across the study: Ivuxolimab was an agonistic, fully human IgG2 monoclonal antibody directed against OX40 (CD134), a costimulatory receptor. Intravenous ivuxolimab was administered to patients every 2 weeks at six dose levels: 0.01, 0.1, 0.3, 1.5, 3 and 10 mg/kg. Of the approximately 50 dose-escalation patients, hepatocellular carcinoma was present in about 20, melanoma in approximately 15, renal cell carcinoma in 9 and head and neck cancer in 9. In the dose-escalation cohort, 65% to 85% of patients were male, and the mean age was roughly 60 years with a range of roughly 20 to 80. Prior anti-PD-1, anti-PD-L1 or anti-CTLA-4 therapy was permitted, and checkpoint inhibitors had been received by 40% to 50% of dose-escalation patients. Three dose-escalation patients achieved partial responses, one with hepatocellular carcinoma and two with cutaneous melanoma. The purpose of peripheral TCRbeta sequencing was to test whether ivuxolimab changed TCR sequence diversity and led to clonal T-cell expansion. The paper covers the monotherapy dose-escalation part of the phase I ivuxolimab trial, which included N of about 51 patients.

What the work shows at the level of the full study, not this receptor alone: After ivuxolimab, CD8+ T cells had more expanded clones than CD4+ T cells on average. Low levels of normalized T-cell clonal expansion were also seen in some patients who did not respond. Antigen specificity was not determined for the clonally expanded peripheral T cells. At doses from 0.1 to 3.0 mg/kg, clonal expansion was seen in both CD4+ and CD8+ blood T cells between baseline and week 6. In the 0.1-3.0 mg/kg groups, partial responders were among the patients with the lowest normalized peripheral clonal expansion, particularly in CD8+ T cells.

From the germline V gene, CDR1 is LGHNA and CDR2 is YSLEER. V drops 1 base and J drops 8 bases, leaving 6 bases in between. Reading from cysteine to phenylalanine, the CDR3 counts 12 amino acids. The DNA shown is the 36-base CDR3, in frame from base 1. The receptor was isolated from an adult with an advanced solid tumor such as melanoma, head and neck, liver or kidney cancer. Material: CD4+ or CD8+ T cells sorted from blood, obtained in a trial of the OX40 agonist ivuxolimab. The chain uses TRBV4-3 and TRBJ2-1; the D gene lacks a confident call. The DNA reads TGCGCCAGCAGCCAAGGGACCCATGAGCAGTTCTTC. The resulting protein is CASSQGTHEQFF.